The rows below give T cell receptor beta chains drawn from one sample of a study of T-cell reconstitution after alpha-beta-depleted transplantation in children. TCRdb re-called the PCR reads with MiXCR, one entry per CDR3 protein. This table has around 200,000 distinct CDR3 sequences, around 9.6% appearing once. The sequenced sample was PBMCs from the stem cell graft donor, obtained from the stem cell graft. Receptors originate from a human donor who donated a stem cell graft to a child with acute lymphoblastic leukemia. Each CDR3 is given with its conserved first and last residue. A D gene is named only where the DNA matches it firmly. Expanded clones get a size class; other rows say once, few or many, or leave the size out.

D gene	J gene	V gene	clone size	CDR3 protein	CDR3 DNA
-	TRBJ1-3	TRBV7-2	many	CASTPGVLPGNTIYF	TGTGCCAGCACCCCGGGGGTCCTCCCTGGAAACACCATATATTTT
-	TRBJ2-1	TRBV5-1	-	CASSLGGGVSYNEQFF	TGCGCCAGCAGCTTAGGAGGGGGGGTATCCTACAATGAGCAGTTCTTC
-	TRBJ2-1	TRBV7-2	many	CASSLAGMEYNEQFF	TGTGCCAGCAGCTTAGCGGGTATGGAGTACAATGAGCAGTTCTTC
TRBD2	TRBJ2-3	TRBV20-1	-	CSAMNPRRGVEDTQYF	TGCAGTGCAATGAACCCGAGACGGGGGGTGGAAGATACGCAGTATTTT
-	TRBJ2-7	TRBV29-1	few	CSVEEGGTYEQYF	TGCAGCGTTGAAGAGGGGGGAACCTACGAGCAGTACTTC
-	TRBJ2-7	TRBV3-1	few	CASSQLGKQYF	TGTGCCAGCAGCCAATTAGGGAAGCAGTACTTC
-	TRBJ2-1	TRBV11-2	few	CASSSLTGGGNEQFF	TGTGCCAGCAGCTCTCTAACAGGGGGGGGCAATGAGCAGTTCTTC
TRBD1	TRBJ2-7	TRBV29-1	many	CSVEGQGVHEQYF	TGCAGCGTTGAGGGACAGGGTGTCCACGAGCAGTACTTC
-	TRBJ1-3	TRBV5-6	few	CASSHRTVFGNTIYF	TGTGCCAGCAGCCATCGAACGGTATTTGGAAACACCATATATTTT
-	TRBJ2-3	TRBV10-1	few	CASSESIDTQYF	TGCGCCAGCAGTGAGTCGATAGATACGCAGTATTTT
-	TRBJ2-7	TRBV13	many	CASSQGQSYEQYF	TGTGCCAGCAGTCAAGGACAGTCCTACGAGCAGTACTTC
-	TRBJ2-7	TRBV7-9	many	CASFGGSYEQYF	TGTGCCAGCTTTGGGGGCTCCTACGAGCAGTACTTC
-	TRBJ2-1	TRBV6-2/TRBV6-3	many	CASSYDLIYNEQFF	TGTGCCAGCAGTTACGACTTGATTTACAATGAGCAGTTCTTC
-	TRBJ1-2	TRBV20-1	many	CSATPPGANYGYTF	TGCAGTGCCACCCCCCCAGGGGCTAACTATGGCTACACCTTC
TRBD2	TRBJ2-3	TRBV7-2	-	CASSASLAGVSNTQYF	TGTGCCAGCAGCGCCTCACTAGCGGGGGTTTCGAATACGCAGTATTTT
-	TRBJ1-2	TRBV25-1	-	CASSPPDWGYGYTF	TGTGCCAGCAGTCCCCCGGACTGGGGCTATGGCTACACCTTC
-	TRBJ1-1	TRBV5-1	few	CASSLAASPTEAFF	TGCGCCAGCAGCTTGGCAGCTTCCCCCACTGAAGCTTTCTTT
TRBD2	TRBJ2-1	TRBV10-1	many	CASSEPSGEAYNEQFF	TGCGCCAGCAGTGAACCTAGCGGGGAGGCCTACAATGAGCAGTTCTTC
-	TRBJ1-1	TRBV10-3	-	CASSREGNTEAFF	TGTGCCTCTTCCAGGGAAGGCAACACTGAAGCTTTCTTT
TRBD1	TRBJ1-5	TRBV27	few	CASSLSTGDQPQHF	TGTGCCAGCAGTTTATCGACAGGGGATCAGCCCCAGCATTTT
TRBD2	TRBJ2-1	TRBV4-2	-	CASSQGLAGVANEQFF	TGTGCCAGCAGCCAAGGACTAGCGGGGGTTGCCAATGAGCAGTTCTTC
-	TRBJ1-5	TRBV19	many	CASSSRVYSNQPQHF	TGTGCCAGTAGTTCCAGGGTCTATAGCAATCAGCCCCAGCATTTT
TRBD2	TRBJ2-3	TRBV4-1	few	CASSQDFAKRGLSSTDTQYF	TGCGCCAGCAGCCAAGATTTTGCAAAGCGGGGGCTCTCTAGCACAGATACGCAGTATTTT
-	TRBJ2-3	TRBV7-2	few	CASSLQGRLTDTQYF	TGTGCCAGCAGCTTACAGGGCCGTCTCACAGATACGCAGTATTTT
-	TRBJ2-5	TRBV11-2	many	CASSLGRSQETQYF	TGTGCCAGCAGCTTAGGACGGAGCCAAGAGACCCAGTACTTC
-	TRBJ1-6	TRBV6-4	-	CASRRGLNRAAGGNSPLHF	TGTGCCAGCAGACGAGGGCTAAACAGGGCTGCGGGTGGTAATTCACCCCTCCACTTT
-	TRBJ2-3	TRBV6-1	few	CASNPLQLVQDTQYF	TGTGCCAGCAACCCCCTACAGCTCGTCCAAGATACGCAGTATTTT
-	TRBJ1-2	TRBV3-1	-	CASSQVGLYGYTF	TGTGCCAGCAGCCAAGTTGGTCTCTATGGCTACACCTTC
TRBD2	TRBJ2-3	TRBV12-3/TRBV12-4	-	CASSLGAGGVADTQYF	TGTGCCAGCAGTTTGGGAGCGGGGGGCGTTGCAGATACGCAGTATTTT
TRBD2	TRBJ2-3	TRBV3-1	many	CASSPVLTSGDTQYF	TGTGCCAGCAGCCCCGTTCTGACTAGCGGAGATACGCAGTATTTT
-	TRBJ2-6	TRBV12-3/TRBV12-4	few	CASSPRGSGANVLTF	TGTGCCAGCAGTCCCAGGGGCTCTGGGGCCAACGTCCTGACTTTC
TRBD1	TRBJ1-4	TRBV7-2	-	CASSDPGGSREKLFF	TGTGCCAGCAGCGATCCAGGGGGATCTCGTGAAAAACTGTTTTTT
-	TRBJ1-6	TRBV7-9	-	CASSSRAVSSYNSPLHF	TGTGCCAGCAGCTCTCGGGCAGTTAGCTCCTATAATTCACCCCTCCACTTT
-	TRBJ2-5	TRBV10-3	many	CAISESRLGGETQYF	TGTGCCATCAGTGAGTCAAGGTTGGGAGGAGAGACCCAGTACTTC
TRBD1	TRBJ2-1	TRBV29-1	few	CSVVSGGLYNEQFF	TGCAGCGTTGTCTCAGGGGGCCTATACAATGAGCAGTTCTTC
-	TRBJ2-1	TRBV7-6	few	CASSESPWGAGNEQFF	TGTGCCAGCAGCGAATCACCATGGGGGGCGGGGAATGAGCAGTTCTTC
TRBD1	TRBJ1-1	TRBV7-9	many	CASGTGGRENTEAFF	TGTGCCAGTGGGACAGGGGGTCGGGAGAACACTGAAGCTTTCTTT
TRBD2	TRBJ2-1	TRBV20-1	few	CCASGAVGISGYEQFF	TGCTGTGCTAGCGGGGCGGTTGGGATATCTGGGTATGAGCAGTTCTTC
-	TRBJ2-1	TRBV5-1	few	CASSLAGGLYSYNEQFF	TGCGCCAGCAGCTTGGCCGGGGGTCTCTACTCCTACAATGAGCAGTTCTTC
-	TRBJ2-3	TRBV4-1	few	CASSQEGTGSRPDTQYF	TGCGCCAGCAGCCAAGAAGGAACAGGGAGTCGCCCAGATACGCAGTATTTT
-	TRBJ2-7	TRBV12-3/TRBV12-4	-	CASIIAWDRSYEQYF	TGTGCCAGCATTATCGCCTGGGACCGGTCCTACGAGCAGTACTTC
TRBD2	TRBJ2-1	TRBV5-1	-	CASSPLAGASHNEQFF	TGCGCCAGCAGCCCACTAGCGGGGGCCTCCCACAATGAGCAGTTCTTC
TRBD1	TRBJ1-5	TRBV28	few	CASSPPRTGDNQPQHF	TGTGCCAGCAGTCCACCCAGGACAGGGGACAATCAGCCCCAGCATTTT
TRBD2	TRBJ2-7	TRBV7-9	many	CASSLPSGGDEQYF	TGTGCCAGCAGCTTACCAAGCGGGGGGGACGAGCAGTACTTC
TRBD2	TRBJ2-1	TRBV5-1	-	CASRRRGDEQFF	TGCGCCAGCAGACGCCGGGGGGATGAGCAGTTCTTC
-	TRBJ2-3	TRBV10-3	many	CAVRGQGVDTQYF	TGTGCCGTCCGAGGGCAAGGGGTGGATACGCAGTATTTT
-	TRBJ2-1	TRBV5-1	few	CASRTSSGGDEQFF	TGCGCCAGCAGAACTTCCTCTGGTGGGGATGAGCAGTTCTTC
-	TRBJ2-2	TRBV13	many	CASSLGVGGELFF	TGTGCCAGCAGCTTAGGAGTCGGCGGGGAGCTGTTTTTT
-	TRBJ1-1	TRBV20-1	-	CSADTFRNTEAFF	TGCAGTGCCGACACTTTTAGGAACACTGAAGCTTTCTTT
TRBD1	TRBJ2-4	TRBV20-1	-	CSARGQGAFDIQYF	TGCAGTGCTAGGGGACAGGGGGCTTTTGACATTCAGTACTTC
-	TRBJ2-7	TRBV10-3	-	CAISGLGPSYEQYF	TGTGCCATCAGCGGCCTGGGCCCCTCCTACGAGCAGTACTTC
-	TRBJ2-4	TRBV18	few	CASSPGIGGPTAKNIQYF	TGTGCCAGCTCACCAGGTATTGGTGGACCCACGGCCAAAAACATTCAGTACTTC
TRBD1	TRBJ1-2	TRBV5-1	few	CASSLGGQGDGYTF	TGCGCCAGCAGCTTGGGAGGACAGGGGGATGGCTACACCTTC